Sequencing of this TCR beta chain was carried out in a study of T cells in Graves' hyperthyroidism and ophthalmopathy. The study enrolled patients aged 18 to 65 with newly diagnosed hyperthyroidism of under 2 months' duration. The blood sample was taken at first hyperthyroidism diagnosis, before any ophthalmopathy symptoms. This clonotype has just one count. J gave up 5 bases and V 9 bases, and 9 bases lay outside the gene matches. This CDR3 has 13 residues. Authors of the study amplified TCR beta CDR3 regions from RNA transcripts. In the first-round RT-PCR of the TCR CDR3, the HTBI primer set was used. MiXCR, applied by TCRdb to the multiplex PCR reads, yields one record per CDR3 protein. The table has 130,000 or so distinct CDR3 sequences, 22% seen once; the top ten hold over 60%.

This receptor was obtained from a woman aged 50 to 60 with Graves' hyperthyroidism that later progressed to Graves' ophthalmopathy. The chain is built from TRBV12-3 or TRBV12-4 and TRBJ2-5, with 7 bases fitting TRBD2. The sequencing input was blood. The CDR3 DNA sequence: TGTGCCAGTGGGGCGGGAGTGTCTGAGACCCAGTACTTC. Translated, it gives CASGAGVSETQYF.